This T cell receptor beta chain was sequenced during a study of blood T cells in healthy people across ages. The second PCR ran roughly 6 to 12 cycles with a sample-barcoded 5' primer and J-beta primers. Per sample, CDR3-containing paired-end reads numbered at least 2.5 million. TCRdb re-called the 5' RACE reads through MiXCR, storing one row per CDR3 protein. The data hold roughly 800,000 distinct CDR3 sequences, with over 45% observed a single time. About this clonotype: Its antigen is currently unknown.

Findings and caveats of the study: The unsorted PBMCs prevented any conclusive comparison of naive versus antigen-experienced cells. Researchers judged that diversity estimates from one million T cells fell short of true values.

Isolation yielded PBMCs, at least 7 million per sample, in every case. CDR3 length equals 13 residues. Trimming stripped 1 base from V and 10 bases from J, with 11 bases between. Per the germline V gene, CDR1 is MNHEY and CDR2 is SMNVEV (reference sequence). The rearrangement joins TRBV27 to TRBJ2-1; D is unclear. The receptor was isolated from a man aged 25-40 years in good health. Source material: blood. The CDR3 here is CASSLFIAGEQFF. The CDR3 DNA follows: TGTGCCAGCAGTTTATTCATCGCCGGAGAGCAGTTCTTC.